A selection of T cell receptor beta chains follows, all from one sample in a study of T cells after yellow fever vaccination. TCRdb re-derived calls from the 5' RACE reads in MiXCR, one entry per CDR3 protein. The sample shows some 350,000 distinct CDR3 sequences, approximately 5.7% of them seen only once. Sequencing was performed on PBMCs, taken 5 days after the yellow fever booster vaccination. These receptors were taken from a young man who received the YFV17D yellow fever vaccine. Each CDR3 is given with its conserved first and last residue. A D gene is named only where the DNA matches it firmly. The size of a clone is reported for some rows only, either as once, few or many, or as a class for expanded clones.

d_call	v_call	clone_size	j_call	cdr3_nt	cdr3_aa
NA	TRBV5-1	NA	TRBJ1-2	TGCGCCAGCAGCTTGGCCCAGTCGGTATATGGCTACACCTTC	CASSLAQSVYGYTF
NA	TRBV7-9	NA	TRBJ2-7	TGTGCCAGCAGCCCAGTCAGGGCCTACGAGCAGTACTTC	CASSPVRAYEQYF
NA	TRBV7-2	few	TRBJ2-2	TGTGCCAGTCACACTTCCGGGGAGCTGTTTTTT	CASHTSGELFF
NA	TRBV19	NA	TRBJ2-7	TGTGCCAGTAGCCCCTGGGGAGGCGACAATTCCGAGCAGTACTTC	CASSPWGGDNSEQYF
TRBD1	TRBV30	few	TRBJ1-6	TGTGCCTGTTCGGACCCGGGGACAGGTCTCACCTATAATTCACCCCTCCACTTT	CACSDPGTGLTYNSPLHF
TRBD1	TRBV7-2	few	TRBJ1-2	TGTGCCAGCAGCTTAGGCAGGGCACAGGGGAACTATGGCTACACCTTC	CASSLGRAQGNYGYTF
NA	TRBV5-5	NA	TRBJ2-5	TGTGCCAGCAGCCTAGGGACCGCGCTTCAAGAGACCCAGTACTTC	CASSLGTALQETQYF
TRBD2	TRBV13	few	TRBJ2-1	TGTGCCAGCAGCTTAGACGGGAGGTTCTACAATGAGCAGTTCTTC	CASSLDGRFYNEQFF
NA	TRBV15	NA	TRBJ2-3	TGTGCCACCAGCAAAGCAGGGATGGCAGATACGCAGTATTTT	CATSKAGMADTQYF
NA	TRBV5-6	many	TRBJ2-3	TGTGCCAGCAGGAAGTCGGACCCATACACAGATACGCAGTATTTT	CASRKSDPYTDTQYF
NA	TRBV18	NA	TRBJ2-2	TGTGCCAGCTCACCACTGGTCCCGGGGAACACCGGGGAGCTGTTTTTT	CASSPLVPGNTGELFF
NA	TRBV3-1	NA	TRBJ2-7	TGTGCCAGCAGCCAAGACTCCCAGGGACTCATGTCCTACGAGCAGTACTTC	CASSQDSQGLMSYEQYF
NA	TRBV14	many	TRBJ1-6	TGTGCCAGCAGCCAACTCGGAGAAGGAAATTCACCCCTCCACTTT	CASSQLGEGNSPLHF
TRBD2	TRBV10-3	few	TRBJ2-3	TGTGCCATCAGTGGGACTAGCGTGCCACGTGCAGATACGCAGTATTTT	CAISGTSVPRADTQYF
TRBD1	TRBV20-1	NA	TRBJ2-2	TGCAGTGCTAGAGTCCGGGACAGCACCGGGGAGCTGTTTTTT	CSARVRDSTGELFF
TRBD1	TRBV12-3/TRBV12-4	few	TRBJ2-2	TGTGCCAGCAGCCGGGACAGCCGGGCCGGGGAGCTGTTTTTT	CASSRDSRAGELFF
NA	TRBV28	NA	TRBJ2-3	TGTGCCAGCAGTGATCCCCGAGCAGGGGTTTTTCTAGATACGCAGTATTTT	CASSDPRAGVFLDTQYF
TRBD2	TRBV18	NA	TRBJ2-7	TGTGCCAGCAGAGCGGGAGGCCCCTACGAGCAGTACTTC	CASRAGGPYEQYF
NA	TRBV7-6	many	TRBJ2-3	TGTGCCAGCAGCCTCAGTTTAGCGGAGTACCCTAGCACAGATACGCAGTATTTT	CASSLSLAEYPSTDTQYF
NA	TRBV10-3	many	TRBJ2-2	TGTGCCACGACAGTCTCTAACCCCAGGATGGGCGGGGAGCTGTTTTTT	CATTVSNPRMGGELFF